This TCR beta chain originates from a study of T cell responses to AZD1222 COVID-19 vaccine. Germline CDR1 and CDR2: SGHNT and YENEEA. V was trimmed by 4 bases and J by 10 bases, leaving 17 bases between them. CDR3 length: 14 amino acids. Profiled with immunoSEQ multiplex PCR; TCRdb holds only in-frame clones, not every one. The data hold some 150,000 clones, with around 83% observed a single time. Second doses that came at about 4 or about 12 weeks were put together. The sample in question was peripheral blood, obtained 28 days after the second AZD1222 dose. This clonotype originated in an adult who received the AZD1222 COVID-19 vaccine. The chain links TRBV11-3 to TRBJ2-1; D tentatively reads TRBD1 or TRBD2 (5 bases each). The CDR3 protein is CASSSLRSGGEQFF. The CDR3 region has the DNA TGTGCCAGCAGCTCACTCAGGAGTGGGGGAGAGCAGTTCTTC.